This record covers a single TCR beta chain. The read ends 3 residues early relative to the CDR3; the germline J gene fills the gap. This entry belongs to a study of T cells in women clearing cervical HPV infection. The V end was cut by 2 bases, the J end by 7 bases, with 11 bases between. The CDR3 totals 14 residues. CDR1 SNHLY and CDR2 FYNNEI come from the germline V gene. TCRdb's table, derived via immunoSEQ multiplex PCR, lists solely in-frame clones and lacks some. This sample's table has about 30,000 clones. Sequenced input: blood buffy coat. The sequence derives from a woman between 18 and 70 years old with a cervical HPV16 infection that either progressed to CIN3+ or cleared (not recorded which). J is TRBJ1-4 and V is TRBV2; the D gene is possibly TRBD1 (5 bases). This CDR3 reads CASSETAGSEKLFF. The CDR3 bases that were read are TGTGCCAGCAGTGAAACTGCAGGGAGTGAAAAA.